This T cell receptor (beta chain) was identified in a study of CD8+CD57+ T cells in acquired aplastic anemia. In the study overall: On average, sorted CD4+ and CD8+ cells gave 3 to 3.5 ug of DNA.

To note about this clonotype: What it binds is unknown.

Germline CDR1 is SGHTA and CDR2 is FQGTGA. This CDR3 spans 13 amino acids. According to the study, genomic DNA was the template for TCR beta VDJ and CDR3 profiling. TCRdb re-called the reads through MiXCR, storing one row per CDR3 protein. The sample has 150,000 to 200,000 distinct CDR3 sequences, 64% seen once. Broader study findings: Controls did not differ significantly from patients in CD8+ Simpson's diversity. Patients and controls shared some 30 CD8+ CDR3 sequences, highly expressed in patients.

This receptor was obtained from a human donor with severe aplastic anemia or a healthy control (not recorded which). This chain joins TRBV7-3 and TRBJ2-7, with 12 nucleotides matching TRBD2. With the DNA end fitting TRBJ2-4 better, the J assignment may be wrong. The source material was sorted CD4+, CD8+, or CD8+CD57+ T cells (not recorded which) from PBMCs. The CDR3 region has the DNA TGTGCCAGCAGCGAGGGACTAGCGGGCATTCAGTACTTC. Translated: CASSEGLAGIQYF.